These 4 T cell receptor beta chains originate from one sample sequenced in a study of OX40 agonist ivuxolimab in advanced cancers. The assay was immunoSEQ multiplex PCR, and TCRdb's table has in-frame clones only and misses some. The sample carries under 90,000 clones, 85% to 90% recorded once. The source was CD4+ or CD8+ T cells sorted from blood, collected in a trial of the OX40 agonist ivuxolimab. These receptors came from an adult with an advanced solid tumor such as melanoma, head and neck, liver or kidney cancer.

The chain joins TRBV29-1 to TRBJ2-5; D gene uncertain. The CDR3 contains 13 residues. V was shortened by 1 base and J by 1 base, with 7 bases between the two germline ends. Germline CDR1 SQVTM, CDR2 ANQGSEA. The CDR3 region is CSVEVGFQETQYF. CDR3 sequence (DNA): TGCAGCGTTGAAGTGGGATTCCAAGAGACCCAGTACTTC.

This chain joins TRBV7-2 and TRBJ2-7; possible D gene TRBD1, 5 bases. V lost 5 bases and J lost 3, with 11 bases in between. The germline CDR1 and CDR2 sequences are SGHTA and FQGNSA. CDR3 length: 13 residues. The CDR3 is CASSPSTVYEQYF. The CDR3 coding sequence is TGTGCCAGCAGCCCGTCGACAGTCTACGAGCAGTACTTC.

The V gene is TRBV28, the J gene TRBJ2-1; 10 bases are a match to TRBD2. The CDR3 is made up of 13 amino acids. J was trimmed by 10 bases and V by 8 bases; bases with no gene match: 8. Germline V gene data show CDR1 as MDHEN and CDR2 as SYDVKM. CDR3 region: CASERGGQWEQFF. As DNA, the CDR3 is TGTGCCAGCGAGCGGGGGGGCCAATGGGAGCAGTTCTTC.

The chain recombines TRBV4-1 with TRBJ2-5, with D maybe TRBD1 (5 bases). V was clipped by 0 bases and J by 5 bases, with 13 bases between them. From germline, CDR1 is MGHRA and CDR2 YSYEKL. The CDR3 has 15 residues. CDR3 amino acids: CASSQDPRGRETQYF. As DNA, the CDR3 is TGCGCCAGCAGCCAAGATCCTAGGGGCCGGGAGACCCAGTACTTC.